Following are 23 T cell receptor beta chains from one sample sequenced in a study of OX40 agonist ivuxolimab in advanced cancers. The protocol was immunoSEQ multiplex PCR, while the TCRdb copy is restricted to in-frame clones and leaves out a portion. The sample holds tens of thousands of clones; about 86% are singletons and the top ten take over 0.7%. Sequences were derived from CD4+ or CD8+ T cells sorted from blood, sampled in a trial of the OX40 agonist ivuxolimab. The receptors stem from an adult with an advanced solid tumor such as melanoma, head and neck, liver or kidney cancer.

This clone was found once. V and J are TRBV5-1 and TRBJ1-5; D is unresolved. Deletions cut 0 bases from V and 3 bases from J, with 7 bases between. The CDR3 is made up of 14 amino acids. Germline CDR1 SGHRS, CDR2 YFSETQ. CDR3: CASSLGHPNQPQHF. The CDR3 nucleotides read TGCGCCAGCAGCTTGGGGCACCCCAATCAGCCCCAGCATTTT. The complete variable domain, with remaining parts taken from reference TRBV5-1 and TRBJ1-5, reads KAGVTQTPRYLIKTRGQQVTLSCSPISGHRSVSWYQQTPGQGLQFLFEYFSETQRNKGNFPGRFSGRQFSNSRSEMNVSTLELGDSALYLCASSLGHPNQPQHFGDGTRLSIL.

The sample holds one count of this clone. The V and J genes are TRBV6-1 and TRBJ1-5; 10 nucleotides match TRBD1. CDR3 length: 16 amino acids. Losses at the gene ends were 4 bases for V and 6 bases for J; bases not matched to a gene: 9. CDR1 and CDR2 from the germline V gene are MNHNS and SASEGT. This chain's CDR3 is CASSALGQGGGQPQHF. The DNA for the CDR3 is TGTGCCAGCAGTGCCCTCGGACAGGGGGGGGGTCAGCCCCAGCATTTT.

V usage is TRBV20-1 and J usage is TRBJ1-2; the D gene is possibly TRBD1 (5 bases). The V and J ends lost 5 bases and 8 bases respectively, with 12 bases between them. The V gene's germline CDR1 is DFQATT and CDR2 SNEGSKA (reference sequence). The CDR3 runs to 11 residues. In nucleotides, the CDR3 is TGCAGTGCTTGGGACCCCCCGGGCTACACCTTC. Encoded protein: CSAWDPPGYTF.

The V and J genes are TRBV5-1 and TRBJ1-5, with D possibly TRBD1 on 5 matching bases. Germline CDR1 is SGHRS and CDR2 is YFSETQ. This CDR3 is 13 amino acids long. Trimming took off 4 bases at V and 6 bases at J, with 11 bases between the two ends. In nucleotides, the CDR3 is TGCGCCAGCAGCCCACTCGGGGGTCAGCCCCAGCATTTT. Its protein product is CASSPLGGQPQHF. The full variable domain, in which reference TRBV5-1 and TRBJ1-5 provide the parts outside the CDR3, is KAGVTQTPRYLIKTRGQQVTLSCSPISGHRSVSWYQQTPGQGLQFLFEYFSETQRNKGNFPGRFSGRQFSNSRSEMNVSTLELGDSALYLCASSPLGGQPQHFGDGTRLSIL.

This chain uses TRBV5-1 with TRBJ1-1; 7 bases are a match to TRBD1. The germline CDR1 and CDR2 sequences are SGHRS and YFSETQ. V dropped 5 bases and J dropped 3; count of bases not matched to a gene: 7. The CDR3 is 14 residues long. The CDR3 DNA reads TGCGCCAGCAGAGCTGGAGGGGGCCACACTGAAGCTTTCTTT. It translates to CASRAGGGHTEAFF.

The V and J genes are TRBV6-5 and TRBJ1-5, with 7 bases matching TRBD1. Trimming cost V 6 bases and J 3 bases; bases outside gene matches: 2. The CDR3 sequence is 13 residues long. The germline gives CDR1 MNHEY, CDR2 SVGAGI. CDR3 residues: CASRGTVNQPQHF. For the CDR3, the DNA is TGTGCCAGCAGGGGGACAGTCAATCAGCCCCAGCATTTT.

The chain employs TRBV6-1 and TRBJ1-2, with 9 bases aligning to TRBD1. The CDR3 extends over 15 amino acids. After removal of 1 base from V and 1 base from J, the junction contained 1 base not matched to a gene. CDR1 is MNHNS and CDR2 is SASEGT in the germline V gene. The CDR3, as DNA: TGTGCCAGCAGTGAAGGGACAGGGGTTAACTATGGCTACACCTTC. It is translated as CASSEGTGVNYGYTF.

This chain connects TRBV27 to TRBJ2-7; 7 bases match TRBD1. J gave up 10 bases and V 9 bases, and 27 bases lay outside the gene matches. This CDR3 is built from 17 residues. Germline CDR1 and CDR2: MNHEY and SMNVEV (reference sequence). The CDR3 protein is CASWVGQSQGIPGRQYF. Written as DNA, the CDR3 is TGTGCCAGTTGGGTGGGACAGTCTCAGGGGATCCCAGGGCGCCAGTACTTC.

This rearrangement joins TRBV12-5 to TRBJ2-4; D is tentatively TRBD1 or TRBD2 (6 bases each). The CDR3 spans 17 residues. The V gene lost 0 bases and the J gene lost 2 bases, with 14 bases spanning the gap. The germline gives CDR1 LGHNT, CDR2 FRNRAP. This chain's CDR3 is CASGLVLGGQTKNIQYF. DNA for the CDR3: TGTGCTAGTGGTTTGGTACTCGGGGGCCAAACCAAAAACATTCAGTACTTC. The full variable domain, with the rest looked up from reference TRBV12-5 and TRBJ2-4, is DARVTQTPRHKVTEMGQEVTMRCQPILGHNTVFWYRQTMMQGLELLAYFRNRAPLDDSGMPKDRFSAEMPDATLATLKIQPSEPRDSAVYFCASGLVLGGQTKNIQYFGAGTRLSVL.

This chain uses TRBV5-6 with TRBJ2-5; D gene unclear. The CDR3 loop spans 16 amino acids. Looked up from germline, CDR1 is SGHDT and CDR2 is YYEEEE. The germline V and J ends were trimmed by 1 base and 3 bases, with 16 bases remaining between them. The CDR3 nucleotides read TGTGCCAGCAGCTTGTCTGTCAAACCCTCCAAAGAGACCCAGTACTTC. Amino acids: CASSLSVKPSKETQYF.

The chain carries TRBV7-8 and TRBJ1-3; D unresolved. V was trimmed by 2 bases and J by 0 bases, leaving 8 bases between them. This CDR3 is 15 amino acids long. In germline, CDR1 is SGHVS, CDR2 FQNEAQ. The CDR3 nucleotides read TGTGCCAGCAGCTTAAAGTTACACTCTGGAAACACCATATATTTT. Translation: CASSLKLHSGNTIYF.

The rearrangement joins TRBV16 to TRBJ2-1; possibly TRBD1 for D (5 bases). V lost 5 bases, J lost 1 base, and 12 bases lay in between. CDR3 length equals 15 residues. CDR1 is KGHSY, CDR2 FQNENV, per germline. CDR3 loop: CASSTQAKSYNEQFF. CDR3 DNA: TGTGCCAGCAGCACACAGGCCAAATCCTACAATGAGCAGTTCTTC.

The chain joins TRBV19 to TRBJ2-2; a weak D match, TRBD1 (5 bases). The V gene's germline CDR1 is LNHDA and CDR2 SQIVND (reference sequence). The CDR3 covers 16 residues. Trimming left V 3 bases short and J 0 bases short, with 11 bases between. The CDR3 is CASSIGVRANTGELFF. DNA of the CDR3: TGTGCCAGTAGTATTGGTGTCAGGGCGAACACCGGGGAGCTGTTTTTT.

The chain couples TRBV28 to TRBJ2-2; D uncertain. V shed 6 bases and J shed 1 base, with 3 bases lying between them. This CDR3 has 12 residues. Germline assignment: CDR1 MDHEN and CDR2 SYDVKM. The CDR3 sequence is CASRENTGELFF. The CDR3 region has the DNA TGTGCCAGCAGGGAGAACACCGGGGAGCTGTTTTTT.

The V and J genes are TRBV7-9 and TRBJ2-1; 8 bases align to TRBD2. The V and J ends lost 5 bases and 0 bases, in that order; junction bases with no gene match: 6. CDR1 and CDR2 (germline): SEHNR, FQNEAQ (reference sequence). This CDR3 has 16 amino acids. CDR3 bases: TGTGCCAGCAGCCAAGCTGGGACTAGCTCCTACAATGAGCAGTTCTTC. This encodes CASSQAGTSSYNEQFF.

The rearrangement joins TRBV6-5 to TRBJ1-2; no firm D call. The V gene lost 4 bases and the J gene lost 1 base, with 13 bases spanning the gap. The CDR3 covers 15 residues. The germline V gene encodes CDR1 MNHEY and CDR2 SVGAGI. The CDR3 region is CASSSRPPNNYGYTF. The CDR3 coding sequence is TGTGCCAGCAGTTCCCGCCCTCCAAATAACTATGGCTACACCTTC.

The chain recombines TRBV20-1 with TRBJ1-1, with unresolved D. CDR3 length equals 9 residues. CDR1 DFQATT and CDR2 SNEGSKA come from the germline V gene (reference sequence). V gave up 7 bases and J gave up 8 bases, with 8 bases separating them. CDR3 nucleotide sequence: TGCAGTGTTGGTGTCGAAGCTTTCTTT. Translation gives CSVGVEAFF.

The J gene is TRBJ2-5, the V gene TRBV5-6; possibly TRBD1 for D (6 bases). This CDR3 has 15 amino acids. Trimming shortened V by 2 bases and J by 4 bases, and 15 bases separated the two germline ends. CDR1 is SGHDT, CDR2 YYEEEE, per germline. The CDR3 loop reads CASSFQDRGGETQYF. The CDR3 nucleotides are TGTGCCAGCAGCTTCCAGGACAGAGGGGGAGAGACCCAGTACTTC.

The CDR3 DNA reads TGTGCCTGGAGTCCTAGGGCGGAGACCCAGTACTTC. This gives the protein CAWSPRAETQYF. V gene TRBV30 combines with J gene TRBJ2-5; D gene uncertain. The V end lost 2 bases, the J end lost 5 bases, and 9 bases lay between the germline ends. The CDR3 is 12 amino acids. Germline assignment: CDR1 GTSNPN and CDR2 SVGIG (reference sequence).

The genes are TRBV6-1 and TRBJ2-3; 14 nucleotides match TRBD2. The CDR3 runs 18 residues. Trimming at V came to 1 base and at J to 5 bases, leaving 8 bases not matched to a gene. Germline CDR1 and CDR2: MNHNS and SASEGT. CDR3 residues: CASSEGGLAGEGLDTQYF. Here the CDR3 DNA reads TGTGCCAGCAGTGAAGGGGGACTAGCGGGAGAGGGTTTAGATACGCAGTATTTT.

This chain connects TRBV5-1 to TRBJ2-1; no reliable D call. The length of the CDR3 is 12 residues. The germline CDR1 and CDR2 sequences are SGHRS and YFSETQ. V was cut by 1 base and J by 9 bases, with 8 bases left in between. Written as DNA, the CDR3 is TGCGCCAGCAGCTTGAATCTGGGTGAGCAGTTCTTC. It specifies CASSLNLGEQFF.

The gene calls are TRBV28 and TRBJ2-2; 9 bases line up with TRBD2. In germline, CDR1 is MDHEN, CDR2 SYDVKM. The trim removed 6 bases at V and 4 bases at J, leaving 6 bases unmatched. The CDR3 is 15 amino acids. The chain's CDR3 is CASRKREAITGELFF. CDR3 nucleotide sequence: TGTGCCAGCAGAAAGCGGGAGGCCATCACCGGGGAGCTGTTTTTT.

The table lists this clone with a few counts. This sequence joins TRBV5-4 and TRBJ2-2; tentatively, D is TRBD1 (6 bases). V shed 6 bases and J shed 3 bases, with 12 bases lying between them. The CDR3 totals 14 residues. Germline CDR1 and CDR2: SGHNT and YYREEE (reference sequence). CDR3 DNA: TGTGCCAGCACCGCTGGACAGCACACCGGGGAGCTGTTTTTT. Translated: CASTAGQHTGELFF. The whole variable domain, filled in from reference TRBV5-4 and TRBJ2-2, reads ETGVTQSPTHLIKTRGQQVTLRCSSQSGHNTVSWYQQALGQGPQFIFQYYREEENGRGNFPPRFSGLQFPNYSSELNVNALELDDSALYLCASTAGQHTGELFFGEGSRLTVL.